This T cell receptor beta chain was sequenced during a study of blood T cell repertoires in COVID-19. As for the study in general: Acute and convalescent COVID-19 specimens originated in the United States, Italy and Spain.

In the original processing: Reference gene primer amplification yielded estimated nucleated cell counts. Generated by immunoSEQ multiplex PCR, the TCRdb table keeps only in-frame clones and is missing some. For V, J and clone size, that table is used; D and trimming come from the DNA. The sample lists around 300,000 clones, around 87% occurring once. V shed 5 bases, J shed 7 bases, and the junction held 10 bases outside the gene matches. The CDR3 extends over 15 amino acids. Per the germline V gene, CDR1 is SGHTA and CDR2 is FQGNSA. The V call is TRBV7-2, the J call TRBJ1-5; TRBD1 matches at 8 bases. The sample was peripheral blood. The TCR sequence derives from a woman between 45 and 60 years old with active or convalescent COVID-19. CDR3 DNA sequence: TGTGCCAGCAGCCCTGGACAGGGCACTCGCCAGCCCCAGCATTTT. Protein: CASSPGQGTRQPQHF.